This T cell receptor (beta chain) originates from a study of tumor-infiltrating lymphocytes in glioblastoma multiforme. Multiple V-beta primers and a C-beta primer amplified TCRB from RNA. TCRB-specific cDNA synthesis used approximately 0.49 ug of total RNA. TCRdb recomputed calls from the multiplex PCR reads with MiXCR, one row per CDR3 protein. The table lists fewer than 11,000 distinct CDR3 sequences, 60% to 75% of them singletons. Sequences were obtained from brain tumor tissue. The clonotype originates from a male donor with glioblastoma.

This chain's CDR3 is CSARGPDRGVRRVKNIQYF. CDR3 nucleotide sequence: TGCAGTGCTAGAGGCCCGGACAGGGGGGTTCGGAGAGTCAAAAACATTCAGTACTTC. This chain joins TRBV20-1 and TRBJ2-4; TRBD1 matches 10 bases. Unmatched junction bases numbered 15, after V lost 1 base and J lost 3 bases. Germline V gene data show CDR1 as DFQATT and CDR2 as SNEGSKA (reference sequence). The CDR3 runs 19 residues.